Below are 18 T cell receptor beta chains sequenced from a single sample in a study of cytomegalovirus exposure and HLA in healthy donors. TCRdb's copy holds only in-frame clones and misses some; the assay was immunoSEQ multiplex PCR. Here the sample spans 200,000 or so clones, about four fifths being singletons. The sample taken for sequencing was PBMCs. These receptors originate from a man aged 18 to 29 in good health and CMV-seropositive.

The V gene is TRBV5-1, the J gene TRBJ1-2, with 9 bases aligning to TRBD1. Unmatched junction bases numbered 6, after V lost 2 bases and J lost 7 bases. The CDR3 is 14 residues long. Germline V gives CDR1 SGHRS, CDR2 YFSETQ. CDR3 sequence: CASSFRQGDAGYTF. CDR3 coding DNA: TGCGCCAGCAGCTTTCGACAGGGGGACGCTGGCTACACCTTC.

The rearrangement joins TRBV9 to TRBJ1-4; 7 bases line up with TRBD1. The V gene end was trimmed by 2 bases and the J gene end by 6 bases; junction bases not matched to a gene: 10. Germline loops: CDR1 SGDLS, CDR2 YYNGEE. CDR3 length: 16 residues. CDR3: CASSVERGRGYEKLFF. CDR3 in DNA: TGTGCCAGCAGCGTCGAGAGGGGCAGGGGGTATGAAAAACTGTTTTTT. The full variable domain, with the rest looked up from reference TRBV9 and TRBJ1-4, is DSGVTQTPKHLITATGQRVTLRCSPRSGDLSVYWYQQSLDQGLQFLIQYYNGEERAKGNILERFSAQQFPDLHSELNLSSLELGDSALYFCASSVERGRGYEKLFFGSGTQLSVL.

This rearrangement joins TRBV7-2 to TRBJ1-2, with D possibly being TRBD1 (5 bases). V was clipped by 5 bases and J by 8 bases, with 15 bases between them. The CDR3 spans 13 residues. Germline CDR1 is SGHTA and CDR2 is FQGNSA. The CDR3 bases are TGTGCCAGCAGCGAGGGACTGTTGGGGGGCTACACCTTC. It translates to CASSEGLLGGYTF. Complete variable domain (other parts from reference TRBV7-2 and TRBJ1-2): GAGVSQSPSNKVTEKGKDVELRCDPISGHTALYWYRQSLGQGLEFLIYFQGNSAPDKSGLPSDRFSAERTGGSVSTLTIQRTQQEDSAVYLCASSEGLLGGYTFGSGTRLTVV.

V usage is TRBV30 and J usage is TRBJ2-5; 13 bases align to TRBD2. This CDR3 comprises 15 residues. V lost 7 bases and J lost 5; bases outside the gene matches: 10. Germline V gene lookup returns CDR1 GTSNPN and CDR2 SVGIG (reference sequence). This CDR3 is CALTTSGRVQETQYF. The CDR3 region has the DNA TGTGCCTTAACAACTAGCGGGAGGGTGCAGGAGACCCAGTACTTC.

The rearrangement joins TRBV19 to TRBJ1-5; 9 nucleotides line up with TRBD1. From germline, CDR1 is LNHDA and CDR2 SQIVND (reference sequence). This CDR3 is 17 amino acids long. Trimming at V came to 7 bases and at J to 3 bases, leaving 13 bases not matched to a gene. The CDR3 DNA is TGTGCCAGTACCCCAGGCCCGGGACAGGGATACAATCAGCCCCAGCATTTT. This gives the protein CASTPGPGQGYNQPQHF.

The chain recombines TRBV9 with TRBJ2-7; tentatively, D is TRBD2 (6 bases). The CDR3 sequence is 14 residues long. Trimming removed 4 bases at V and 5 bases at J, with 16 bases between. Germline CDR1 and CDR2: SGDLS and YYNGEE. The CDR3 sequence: CASSISAGLDEQYF. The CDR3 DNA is TGTGCCAGCAGCATCTCAGCGGGTCTGGACGAGCAGTACTTC.

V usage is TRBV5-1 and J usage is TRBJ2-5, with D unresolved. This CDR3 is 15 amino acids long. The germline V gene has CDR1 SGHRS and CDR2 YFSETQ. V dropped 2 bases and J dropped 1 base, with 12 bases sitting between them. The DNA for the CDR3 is TGCGCCAGCAGCTTTAACAGCATGCGCCAAGAGACCCAGTACTTC. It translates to CASSFNSMRQETQYF.

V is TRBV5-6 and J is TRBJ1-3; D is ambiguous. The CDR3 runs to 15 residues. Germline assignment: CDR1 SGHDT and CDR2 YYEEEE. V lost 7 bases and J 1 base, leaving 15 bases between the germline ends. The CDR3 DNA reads TGTGCCAGCGTCATGGGCCGGTCATCTGGAAACACCATATATTTT. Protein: CASVMGRSSGNTIYF. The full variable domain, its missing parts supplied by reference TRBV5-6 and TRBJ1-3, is DAGVTQSPTHLIKTRGQQVTLRCSPKSGHDTVSWYQQALGQGPQFIFQYYEEEERQRGNFPDRFSGHQFPNYSSELNVNALLLGDSALYLCASVMGRSSGNTIYFGEGSWLTVV.

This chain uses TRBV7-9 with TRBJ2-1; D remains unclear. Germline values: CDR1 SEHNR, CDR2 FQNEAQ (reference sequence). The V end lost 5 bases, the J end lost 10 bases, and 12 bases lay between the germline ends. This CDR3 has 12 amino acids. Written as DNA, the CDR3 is TGTGCCAGCAGCGCCCTGTCGCGGGAGCAGTTCTTC. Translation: CASSALSREQFF.

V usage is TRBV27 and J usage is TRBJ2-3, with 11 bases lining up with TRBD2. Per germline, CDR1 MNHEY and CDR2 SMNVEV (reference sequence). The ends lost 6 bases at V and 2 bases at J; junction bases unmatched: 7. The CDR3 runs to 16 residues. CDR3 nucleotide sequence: TGTGCCAGCAGCCCCTTAGCGGGAGGGACCACAGATACGCAGTATTTT. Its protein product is CASSPLAGGTTDTQYF.

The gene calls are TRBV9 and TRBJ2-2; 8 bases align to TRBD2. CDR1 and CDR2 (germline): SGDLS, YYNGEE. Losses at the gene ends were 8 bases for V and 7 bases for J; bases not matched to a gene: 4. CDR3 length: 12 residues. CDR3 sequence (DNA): TGTGCCAGTCGGACTAGCATCGGGGAGCTGTTTTTT. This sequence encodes CASRTSIGELFF.

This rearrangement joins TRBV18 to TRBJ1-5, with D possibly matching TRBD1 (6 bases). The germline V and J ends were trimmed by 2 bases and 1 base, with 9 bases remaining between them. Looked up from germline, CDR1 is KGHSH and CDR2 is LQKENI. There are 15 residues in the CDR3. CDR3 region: CASSPFDRSNQPQHF. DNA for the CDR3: TGTGCCAGCTCACCATTCGACAGGAGCAATCAGCCCCAGCATTTT. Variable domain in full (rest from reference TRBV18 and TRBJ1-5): NAGVMQNPRHLVRRRGQEARLRCSPMKGHSHVYWYRQLPEEGLKFMVYLQKENIIDESGMPKERFSAEFPKEGPSILRIQQVVRGDSAAYFCASSPFDRSNQPQHFGDGTRLSIL.

The CDR3 coding sequence is TGTGCCAGCAGCTACCCGGGTGGCCAAGAGACCCAGTACTTC. Its translation is CASSYPGGQETQYF. V is TRBV4-2 and J is TRBJ2-5, with no clear D. V lost 5 bases and J 1 base, leaving 11 bases between the germline ends. The germline gives CDR1 LGHNA, CDR2 YNFKEQ. This CDR3 comprises 14 residues.

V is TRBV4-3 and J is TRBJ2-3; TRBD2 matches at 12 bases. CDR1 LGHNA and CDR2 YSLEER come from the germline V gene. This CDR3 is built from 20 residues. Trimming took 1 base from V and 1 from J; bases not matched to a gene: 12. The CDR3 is CASSQGTSGITPHRTDTQYF. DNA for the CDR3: TGCGCCAGCAGCCAAGGGACTAGCGGGATTACCCCTCACCGCACAGATACGCAGTATTTT.

CDR3 in amino acids: CASSGRDRGLVYEQYF. The CDR3 DNA sequence: TGTGCCAGCAGCGGACGGGACAGGGGGTTGGTCTACGAGCAGTACTTC. The chain recombines TRBV7-8 with TRBJ2-7; 11 positions agree with TRBD1. V was clipped by 5 bases and J by 3 bases; unmatched bases: 9. CDR1 is SGHVS, CDR2 FQNEAQ, per germline. CDR3 length: 16 residues. Full variable domain (missing parts from reference TRBV7-8 and TRBJ2-7): GAGVSQSPRYKVAKRGQDVALRCDPISGHVSLFWYQQALGQGPEFLTYFQNEAQLDKSGLPSDRFFAERPEGSVSTLKIQRTQQEDSAVYLCASSGRDRGLVYEQYFGPGTRLTVT.

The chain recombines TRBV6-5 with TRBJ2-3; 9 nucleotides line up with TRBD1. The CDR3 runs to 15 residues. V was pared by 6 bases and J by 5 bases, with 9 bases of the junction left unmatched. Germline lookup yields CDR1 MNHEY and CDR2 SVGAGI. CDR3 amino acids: CASRDRGGFGDTQYF. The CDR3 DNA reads TGTGCCAGCAGGGACAGGGGAGGTTTCGGAGATACGCAGTATTTT.

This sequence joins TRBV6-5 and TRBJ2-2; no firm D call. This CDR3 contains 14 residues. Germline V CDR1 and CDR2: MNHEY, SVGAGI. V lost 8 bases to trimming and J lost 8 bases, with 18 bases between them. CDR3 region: CASAPGSYEGELFF. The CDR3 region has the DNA TGTGCCAGCGCCCCAGGCAGTTACGAGGGGGAGCTGTTTTTT.

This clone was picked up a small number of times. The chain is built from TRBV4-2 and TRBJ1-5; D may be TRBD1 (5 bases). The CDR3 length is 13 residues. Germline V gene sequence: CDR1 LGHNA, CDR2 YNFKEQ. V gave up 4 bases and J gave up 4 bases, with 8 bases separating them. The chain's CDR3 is CASSPDMNQPQHF. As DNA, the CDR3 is TGTGCCAGCAGCCCGGACATGAATCAGCCCCAGCATTTT.